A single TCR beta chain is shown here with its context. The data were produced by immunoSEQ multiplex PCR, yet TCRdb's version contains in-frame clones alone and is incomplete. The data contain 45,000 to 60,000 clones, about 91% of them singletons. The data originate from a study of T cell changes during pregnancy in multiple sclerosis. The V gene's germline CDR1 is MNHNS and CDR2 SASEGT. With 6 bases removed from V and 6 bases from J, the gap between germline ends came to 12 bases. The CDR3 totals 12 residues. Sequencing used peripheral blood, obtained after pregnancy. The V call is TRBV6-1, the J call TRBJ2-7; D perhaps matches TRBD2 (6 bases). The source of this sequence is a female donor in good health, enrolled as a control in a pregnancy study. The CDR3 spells CASSNGGREQYF. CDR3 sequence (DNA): TGTGCCAGCAGCAACGGGGGACGCGAGCAGTACTTC.